This record looks at one T cell receptor (beta chain) sequence and its context. Between the trimmed V and J ends, which lost 3 bases and 15 bases, there was a span of 18 bases. This CDR3 is built from 13 residues. Per the original data handling: Nucleated cell number was recorded as an estimate derived from reference gene primer amplification. This table comes from immunoSEQ multiplex PCR, and its TCRdb copy is limited to in-frame clones, with some not included. The V and J calls and clone size are taken from that table; D and trimming were inferred from the DNA. Of roughly 38,000 clones listed, 85% are singletons. This sample was included in a study of blood T cell repertoires in COVID-19. Study at large: Sites across the United States, Italy and Spain contributed samples from acute and convalescent COVID-19. Nucleic acid was either cDNA or gDNA, and it came from T cells, B-cell-depleted T cells, or PBMCs.

Sequenced: peripheral blood. The V gene is TRBV12-3 or TRBV12-4, the J gene TRBJ1-5; a weak D match, TRBD1 (5 bases). The receptor comes from a man over 45 with active COVID-19. CDR3 coding DNA: TGTGCCAGCAGTTTTAAGGGCGGGACGGGCGTGCATTTT. It codes for CASSFKGGTGVHF.